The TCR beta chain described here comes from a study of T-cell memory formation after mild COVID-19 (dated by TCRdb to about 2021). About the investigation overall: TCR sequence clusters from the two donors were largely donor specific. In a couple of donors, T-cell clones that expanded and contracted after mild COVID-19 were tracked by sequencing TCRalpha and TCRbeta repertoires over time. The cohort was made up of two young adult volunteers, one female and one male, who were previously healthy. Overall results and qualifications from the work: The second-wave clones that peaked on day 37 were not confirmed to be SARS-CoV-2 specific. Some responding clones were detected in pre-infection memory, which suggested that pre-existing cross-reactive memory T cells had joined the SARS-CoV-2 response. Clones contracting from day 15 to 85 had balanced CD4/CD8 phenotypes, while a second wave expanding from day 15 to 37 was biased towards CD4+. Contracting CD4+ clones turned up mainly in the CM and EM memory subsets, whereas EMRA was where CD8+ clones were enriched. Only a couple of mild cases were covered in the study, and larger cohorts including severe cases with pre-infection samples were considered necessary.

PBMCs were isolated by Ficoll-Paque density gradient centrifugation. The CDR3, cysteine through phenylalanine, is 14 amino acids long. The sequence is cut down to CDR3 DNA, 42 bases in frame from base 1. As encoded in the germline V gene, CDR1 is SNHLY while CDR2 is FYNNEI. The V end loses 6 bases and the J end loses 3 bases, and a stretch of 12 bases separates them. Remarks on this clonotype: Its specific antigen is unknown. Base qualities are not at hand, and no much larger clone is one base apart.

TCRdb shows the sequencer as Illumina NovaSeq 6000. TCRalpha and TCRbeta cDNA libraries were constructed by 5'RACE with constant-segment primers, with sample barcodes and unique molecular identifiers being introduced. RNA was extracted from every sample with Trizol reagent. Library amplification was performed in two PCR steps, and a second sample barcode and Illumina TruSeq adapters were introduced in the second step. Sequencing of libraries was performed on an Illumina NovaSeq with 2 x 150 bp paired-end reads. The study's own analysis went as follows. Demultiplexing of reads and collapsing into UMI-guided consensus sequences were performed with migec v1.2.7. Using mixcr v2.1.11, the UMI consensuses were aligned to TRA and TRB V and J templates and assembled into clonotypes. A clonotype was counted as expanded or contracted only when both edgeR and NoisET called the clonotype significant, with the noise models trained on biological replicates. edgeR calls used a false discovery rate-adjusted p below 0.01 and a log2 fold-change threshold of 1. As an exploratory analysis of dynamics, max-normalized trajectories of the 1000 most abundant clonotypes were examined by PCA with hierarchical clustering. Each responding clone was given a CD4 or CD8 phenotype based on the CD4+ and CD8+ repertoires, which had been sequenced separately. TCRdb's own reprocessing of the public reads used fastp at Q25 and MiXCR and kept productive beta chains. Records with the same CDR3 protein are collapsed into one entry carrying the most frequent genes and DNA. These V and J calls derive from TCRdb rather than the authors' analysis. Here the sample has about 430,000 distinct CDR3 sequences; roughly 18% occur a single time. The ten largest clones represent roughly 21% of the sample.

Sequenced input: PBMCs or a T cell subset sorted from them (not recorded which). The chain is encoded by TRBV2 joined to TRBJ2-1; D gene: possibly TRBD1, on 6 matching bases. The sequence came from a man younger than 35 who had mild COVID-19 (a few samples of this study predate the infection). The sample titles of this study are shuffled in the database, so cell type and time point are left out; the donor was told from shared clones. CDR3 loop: CASRAPDSYNEQFF. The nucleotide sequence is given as TGTGCCAGCAGGGCCCCGGACAGCTACAATGAGCAGTTCTTC.